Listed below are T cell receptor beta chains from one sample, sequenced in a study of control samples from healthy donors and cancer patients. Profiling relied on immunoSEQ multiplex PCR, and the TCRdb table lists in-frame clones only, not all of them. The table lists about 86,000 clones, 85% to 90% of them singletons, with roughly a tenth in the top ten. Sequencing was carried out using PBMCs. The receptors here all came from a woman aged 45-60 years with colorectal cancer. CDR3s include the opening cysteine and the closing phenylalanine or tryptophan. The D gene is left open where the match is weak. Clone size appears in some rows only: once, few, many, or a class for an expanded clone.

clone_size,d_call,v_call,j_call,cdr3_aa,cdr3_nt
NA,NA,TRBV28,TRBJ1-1,CASSLRWNTEAFF,TGTGCCAGCAGTCTCAGGTGGAACACTGAAGCTTTCTTT
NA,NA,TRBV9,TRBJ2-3,CASSVASLRLRDTQYF,TGTGCCAGCAGCGTAGCCAGCTTACGACTTCGAGATACGCAGTATTTT
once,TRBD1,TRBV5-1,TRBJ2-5,CASSLGGQGMETQYF,TGCGCCAGCAGCCTGGGGGGACAGGGGATGGAGACCCAGTACTTC
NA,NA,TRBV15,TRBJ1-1,CATSRTGNTEAFF,TGTGCCACCAGCAGGACAGGGAACACTGAAGCTTTCTTT
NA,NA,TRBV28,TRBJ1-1,CASSFEGKAFF,TGTGCCAGCAGTTTTGAGGGGAAAGCTTTCTTT
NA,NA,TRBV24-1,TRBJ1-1,CATRRDGNTEAFF,TGTGCCACCAGAAGGGACGGGAACACTGAAGCTTTCTTT
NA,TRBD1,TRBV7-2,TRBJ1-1,CASSFNQGGTEAFF,TGTGCCAGCAGCTTTAATCAGGGGGGCACTGAAGCTTTCTTT
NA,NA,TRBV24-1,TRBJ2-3,CATSDTGTSTDTQYF,TGTGCCACCAGTGATACCGGGACCAGCACAGATACGCAGTATTTT
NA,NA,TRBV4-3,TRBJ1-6,CASSGSSYNSPLHF,TGCGCCAGCAGCGGTAGCTCCTATAATTCACCCCTCCACTTT
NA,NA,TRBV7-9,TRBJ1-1,CASSFGHPNTEAFF,TGTGCCAGCAGCTTTGGGCACCCGAACACTGAAGCTTTCTTT
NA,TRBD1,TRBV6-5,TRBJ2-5,CASSYGTGGETQYF,TGTGCCAGCAGTTACGGGACAGGGGGAGAGACCCAGTACTTC
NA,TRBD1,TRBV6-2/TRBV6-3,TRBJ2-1,CASSYLGGENEQFF,TGTGCCAGCAGTTACTTAGGGGGCGAGAATGAGCAGTTCTTC
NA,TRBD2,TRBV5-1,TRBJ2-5,CASSLAPWTSGEGYQETQYF,TGCGCCAGCAGCTTGGCCCCTTGGACTAGCGGGGAGGGGTACCAAGAGACCCAGTACTTC
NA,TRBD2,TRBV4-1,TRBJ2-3,CASSQLAGGPLDTQYF,TGCGCCAGCAGCCAACTAGCGGGGGGGCCATTAGATACGCAGTATTTT
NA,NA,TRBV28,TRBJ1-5,CASLNPQGNQPQHF,TGTGCCAGCCTGAACCCCCAAGGCAATCAGCCCCAGCATTTT
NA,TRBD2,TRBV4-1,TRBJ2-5,CASSQSVIVRGTQETQYF,TGCGCCAGCAGCCAATCCGTCATCGTGCGGGGGACCCAAGAGACCCAGTACTTC
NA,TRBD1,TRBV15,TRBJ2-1,CATSRKQGASEQFF,TGTGCCACCAGCAGAAAACAGGGGGCTAGTGAGCAGTTCTTC
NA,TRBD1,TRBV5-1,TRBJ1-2,CASSLGAGTGDNYGYTF,TGCGCCAGCAGCTTGGGGGCCGGGACAGGCGATAACTATGGCTACACCTTC
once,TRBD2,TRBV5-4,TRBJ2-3,CASSEKLAGPSTDTQYF,TGTGCCAGCAGCGAAAAACTAGCGGGGCCGAGCACAGATACGCAGTATTTT
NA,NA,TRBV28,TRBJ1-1,CASNNGDYTEAFF,TGTGCCAGCAATAACGGAGACTACACTGAAGCTTTCTTT
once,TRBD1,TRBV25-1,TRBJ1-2,CASSGRDRLYGYTF,TGTGCCAGCAGTGGCCGGGACAGGCTCTATGGCTACACCTTC
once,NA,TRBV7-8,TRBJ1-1,CASSLRRQGNVNTEAFF,TGTGCCAGCAGCTTAAGACGGCAGGGCAATGTGAACACTGAAGCTTTCTTT
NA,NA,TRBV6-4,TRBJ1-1,CASSDRMGTEAFF,TGTGCCAGCAGTGACAGGATGGGCACTGAAGCTTTCTTT
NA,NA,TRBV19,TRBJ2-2,CASSPPPAEAGELFF,TGTGCCAGTAGTCCTCCCCCAGCCGAGGCCGGGGAGCTGTTTTTT
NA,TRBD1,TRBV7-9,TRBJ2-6,CASSFPGQATSGANVLTF,TGTGCCAGCAGCTTCCCGGGACAGGCGACCTCTGGGGCCAACGTCCTGACTTTC
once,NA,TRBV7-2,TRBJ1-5,CASSLAPGRNQPQHF,TGTGCCAGCAGCTTAGCGCCGGGGCGCAATCAGCCCCAGCATTTT
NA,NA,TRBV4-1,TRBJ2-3,CASSPLPRGATDTQYF,TGCGCCAGCAGCCCACTCCCACGGGGGGCCACAGATACGCAGTATTTT
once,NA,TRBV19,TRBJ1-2,CASSIFTGGYTF,TGTGCCAGTAGTATTTTCACCGGTGGCTACACCTTC
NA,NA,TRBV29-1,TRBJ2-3,CSVEVARDTQYF,TGCAGCGTTGAAGTGGCCAGGGATACGCAGTATTTT
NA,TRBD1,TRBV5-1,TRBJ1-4,CASSSGTGDNEKLFF,TGCGCCAGCAGCTCAGGGACAGGCGATAATGAAAAACTGTTTTTT
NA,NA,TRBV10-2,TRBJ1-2,CASSEGDYGYTF,TGCGCCAGCAGTGAGGGTGACTATGGCTACACCTTC
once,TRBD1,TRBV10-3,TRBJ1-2,CAVTPGQGESYGYTF,TGTGCCGTTACGCCGGGACAGGGAGAAAGCTATGGCTACACCTTC
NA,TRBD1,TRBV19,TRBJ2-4,CATKTGGIAKNIQYF,TGTGCCACCAAGACAGGGGGCATAGCCAAAAACATTCAGTACTTC
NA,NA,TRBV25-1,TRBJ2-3,CASSGDTGTDTQYF,TGTGCCAGCAGTGGGGACACCGGCACAGATACGCAGTATTTT
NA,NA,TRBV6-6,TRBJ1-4,CASIERGIGEKLFF,TGTGCCAGCATTGAGAGGGGGATCGGTGAAAAACTGTTTTTT
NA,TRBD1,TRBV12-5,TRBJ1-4,CASGSILRGQDGEKLFF,TGTGCTAGTGGTTCAATACTCAGGGGGCAGGATGGTGAAAAACTGTTTTTT
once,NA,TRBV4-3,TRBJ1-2,CASSQESGRETNYGYTF,TGCGCCAGCAGCCAAGAATCAGGCAGGGAAACAAACTATGGCTACACCTTC
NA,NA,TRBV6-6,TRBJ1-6,CASSYSEGGLHF,TGTGCCAGCAGTTACTCGGAGGGTGGCCTCCACTTT
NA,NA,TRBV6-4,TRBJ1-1,CASSFDSAENTEAFF,TGTGCCAGCAGCTTCGACAGCGCGGAGAACACTGAAGCTTTCTTT
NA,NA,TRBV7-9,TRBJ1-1,CASSLAGGAAFF,TGTGCCAGCAGCTTAGCGGGGGGCGCGGCTTTCTTT
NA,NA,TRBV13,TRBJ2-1,CASSPLRAREFF,TGTGCCAGCAGCCCCCTGCGGGCAAGGGAGTTCTTC
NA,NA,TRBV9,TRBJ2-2,CASSVGTTRGTGELFF,TGTGCCAGCAGCGTAGGGACGACTAGAGGAACCGGGGAGCTGTTTTTT
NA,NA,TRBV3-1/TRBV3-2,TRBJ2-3,CASSQWDGTADTQYF,TGTGCCAGCAGCCAATGGGACGGCACCGCAGATACGCAGTATTTT